Listed here are 26 T cell receptor beta chains from one sample, sequenced in a study. Tregs were sorted as CD4+CD25+CD127-/low cells. TCRdb used MiXCR to reprocess the 5' RACE reads, holding one entry per CDR3 protein. The sample records approximately 58,000 distinct CDR3 sequences, roughly 28% being singletons. The sample comprised tumor-infiltrating Tregs sorted from the breast tumor. The receptor set was obtained from a female donor with breast cancer.

This clonotype was detected ten times or more. CDR3 nucleotide sequence: TGTGCCAGCAGCTTAGGAGGGACCAATGAGCAGTTCTTC. Protein sequence: CASSLGGTNEQFF. This chain joins TRBV11-3 and TRBJ2-1; D possibly matches TRBD1 or TRBD2 (5 bases each). Trimming removed 1 base at V and 6 bases at J, with 7 bases between. Germline lookup yields CDR1 SGHNT and CDR2 YENEEA. The CDR3 has 13 residues.

This clonotype was seen a few times. This chain connects TRBV7-2 to TRBJ2-3; D gene uncertain. Germline V gene data show CDR1 as SGHTA and CDR2 as FQGNSA. V lost 5 bases, J lost 4 bases, and 13 bases lay in between. This CDR3 region has 14 residues. CDR3 residues: CASSLLTGSDTQYF. In nucleotides, the CDR3 is TGTGCCAGCAGCCTCCTAACTGGTTCAGATACGCAGTATTTT. The full variable domain, rest sourced from reference TRBV7-2 and TRBJ2-3, is GAGVSQSPSNKVTEKGKDVELRCDPISGHTALYWYRQSLGQGLEFLIYFQGNSAPDKSGLPSDRFSAERTGGSVSTLTIQRTQQEDSAVYLCASSLLTGSDTQYFGPGTRLTVL.

This clonotype was counted only a few times. The chain has TRBV5-1 and TRBJ2-7; TRBD2 aligns across 10 bases. Losses at the gene ends were 3 bases for V and 1 base for J; bases not matched to a gene: 1. The germline gives CDR1 SGHRS, CDR2 YFSETQ. The CDR3 sequence is 14 residues long. In DNA, the CDR3 is TGCGCCAGCAGCTCTAGCGGGAGTTCCTACGAGCAGTACTTC. The encoded protein is CASSSSGSSYEQYF. Full variable domain (missing parts from reference TRBV5-1 and TRBJ2-7): KAGVTQTPRYLIKTRGQQVTLSCSPISGHRSVSWYQQTPGQGLQFLFEYFSETQRNKGNFPGRFSGRQFSNSRSEMNVSTLELGDSALYLCASSSSGSSYEQYFGPGTRLTVT.

The V gene is TRBV18, the J gene TRBJ1-5; D remains ambiguous. CDR1 and CDR2 (germline): KGHSH, LQKENI. Trimming removed 3 bases at V and 4 bases at J, with 7 bases between. This CDR3 spans 13 amino acids. CDR3 loop: CASSPEPNQPQHF. DNA for the CDR3: TGTGCCAGCTCACCCGAACCGAATCAGCCCCAGCATTTT.

This chain connects TRBV6-2 or TRBV6-3 to TRBJ2-1, with TRBD1 as a possible D gene (6 bases). The CDR3 runs 16 residues. The V gene lost 6 bases and the J gene lost 7 bases, with 22 bases spanning the gap. Germline-derived CDR1 and CDR2 are MNHEY and SVGEGT. The CDR3 nucleotides are TGTGCCAGCAGCCGTACAGGGAAAGGATTTCCTAATGAGCAGTTCTTC. Protein sequence: CASSRTGKGFPNEQFF.

In this sample, this clonotype turned up a few times. The genes are TRBV7-9 and TRBJ2-2; D perhaps matches TRBD2 (5 bases). The CDR3 has 17 residues. In germline, CDR1 is SEHNR, CDR2 FQNEAQ (reference sequence). V was shortened by 1 base and J by 0 bases, with 12 bases between the two germline ends. The CDR3 sequence: CASSLVAMKSNTGELFF. The CDR3 region has the DNA TGTGCCAGCAGCTTAGTAGCGATGAAATCGAACACCGGGGAGCTGTTTTTT. The full variable domain, completed using reference TRBV7-9 and TRBJ2-2, is DTGVSQNPRHKITKRGQNVTFRCDPISEHNRLYWYRQTLGQGPEFLTYFQNEAQLEKSRLLSDRFSAERPKGSFSTLEIQRTEQGDSAMYLCASSLVAMKSNTGELFFGEGSRLTVL.

The gene calls are TRBV20-1 and TRBJ1-2; no clear D. Germline CDR1 and CDR2: DFQATT and SNEGSKA (reference sequence). The V gene lost 0 bases and the J gene lost 2 bases, with 7 bases spanning the gap. CDR3 length equals 13 residues. The CDR3 sequence is CSARDGTNYGYTF. CDR3 DNA sequence: TGCAGTGCTAGAGATGGAACGAACTATGGCTACACCTTC.

Notes on this clonotype: This may come from a read error, since a much larger clone is one base off. The chain combines TRBV28 with TRBJ1-5; 8 bases map to TRBD1. This CDR3 has 14 amino acids. CDR1 and CDR2 from the germline V gene are MDHEN and SYDVKM. V gave up 7 bases and J gave up 6 bases; unmatched junction bases: 8. Here the CDR3 reads CASMYRGEGQPQHF. DNA of the CDR3: TGTGCCAGCATGTACAGGGGGGAGGGTCAGCCCCAGCATTTT.

This clonotype was seen repeatedly, ten times or more. The chain has TRBV20-1 and TRBJ2-5, with a possible D match to TRBD1 (5 bases). Per the germline V gene, CDR1 is DFQATT and CDR2 is SNEGSKA (reference sequence). V lost 2 bases to trimming and J lost 3 bases, with 10 bases between them. The CDR3 is 13 residues long. The CDR3 DNA sequence: TGCAGTGCTAGATCGGACAAGAAAGAGACCCAGTACTTC. Translated: CSARSDKKETQYF.

Comments on this clonotype: Its ends do not fully match the called genes, so a read error is possible. V gene TRBV29-1 combines with J gene TRBJ2-1; D is uncertain. CDR1 SQVTM and CDR2 ANQGSEA come from the germline V gene. The CDR3 runs to 14 residues. For the CDR3, the DNA is TGCGGCGTTGTGTTCCCTAGCTCCTACAATGAGCAGTTCTTC. It translates to CGVVFPSSYNEQFF.

This clonotype was observed at least ten times. The V call is TRBV6-6, the J call TRBJ1-2; tentatively, D is TRBD1 (6 bases). The germline V gene has CDR1 MNHNY and CDR2 SVGAGI (reference sequence). There are 18 residues in the CDR3. Trimming pared 1 base from V and 2 bases from J, leaving 20 bases between. The chain's CDR3 is CASSYLNRVGRVNYGYTF. CDR3 nucleotide sequence: TGTGCCAGCAGTTACTTAAACAGGGTTGGGAGAGTGAACTATGGCTACACCTTC.

This chain connects TRBV20-1 to TRBJ2-1; D is possibly TRBD2 (6 bases). The CDR3 is 15 amino acids. In germline, CDR1 is DFQATT, CDR2 SNEGSKA (reference sequence). The germline V and J ends were trimmed by 2 bases and 5 bases, with 16 bases remaining between them. CDR3 loop: CSARKSGYQNNEQFF. CDR3 coding DNA: TGCAGTGCTAGAAAAAGCGGGTATCAAAACAATGAGCAGTTCTTC.

This clonotype was seen a few times. V is TRBV12-3 or TRBV12-4 and J is TRBJ2-2; D perhaps matches TRBD1 (5 bases). This CDR3 region has 16 residues. V shed 1 base and J shed 2 bases, with 11 bases lying between them. The CDR3 bases are TGTGCCAGCAGTTTAGGGGCAGGGTTTAACACCGGGGAGCTGTTTTTT. This codes for CASSLGAGFNTGELFF.

On this clonotype: This sequence may be a read error, since a much larger clone differs from it by one base. Because the CDR3's place on the DNA is in doubt, the DNA is left out and the CDR3 is given as listed by TCRdb. The chain recombines TRBV29-1 with TRBJ2-3; TRBD1, the table's D call, was not compared with the DNA. Germline V gives CDR1 SQVTM, CDR2 ANQGSEA. Termini included, the CDR3 measures 15 amino acids. This CDR3 reads CSVVGQGARTDTRYF.

The chain links TRBV6-5 to TRBJ2-6; D remains unclear. V shed 5 bases and J shed 3 bases, with 5 bases lying between them. Germline CDR1 MNHEY, CDR2 SVGAGI. The CDR3 covers 13 residues. The CDR3 reads CASSTLGANVLTF. CDR3 in DNA: TGTGCCAGCAGTACCCTTGGGGCCAACGTCCTGACTTTC.

J is TRBJ1-5 and V is TRBV6-1, with D hard to call. Germline assignment: CDR1 MNHNS and CDR2 SASEGT. The germline V and J ends were trimmed by 1 base and 0 bases, with 7 bases remaining between them. The CDR3 extends over 15 amino acids. CDR3 nucleotide sequence: TGTGCCAGCAGTGAAGAGGGAGGTAGCAATCAGCCCCAGCATTTT. It translates to CASSEEGGSNQPQHF.

Only a few counts were recorded for this clonotype. The rearrangement joins TRBV19 to TRBJ2-1; TRBD2 matches at 9 bases. CDR3 length equals 16 residues. The ends lost 9 bases at V and 7 bases at J; junction bases unmatched: 16. Germline values: CDR1 LNHDA, CDR2 SQIVND (reference sequence). The CDR3 DNA reads TGTGCCAGCACCGGGACTAGCCGGCGTGGATCAAATGAGCAGTTCTTC. Its protein is CASTGTSRRGSNEQFF.

This clonotype came up many times. This rearrangement joins TRBV6-5 to TRBJ2-7; 7 bases fit TRBD1. Germline lookup yields CDR1 MNHEY and CDR2 SVGAGI. V lost 4 bases and J lost 3; bases outside the gene matches: 3. This CDR3 has 13 residues. For the CDR3, the DNA is TGTGCCAGCAGTTGGAGACAGGGCTACGAGCAGTACTTC. This gives the protein CASSWRQGYEQYF.

In its sample, this clonotype was seen a few times. This chain connects TRBV6-5 to TRBJ1-5, with TRBD1 matching over 9 bases. With 6 bases clipped from V and 4 bases from J, the junction kept 4 bases outside the gene matches. Germline assignment: CDR1 MNHEY and CDR2 SVGAGI. The CDR3 has 14 amino acids. DNA for the CDR3: TGTGCCAGCAGGACAGGGGGGTTAAATCAGCCCCAGCATTTT. Protein sequence: CASRTGGLNQPQHF.

The sample holds a few counts of this clonotype. The chain uses TRBV3-1 and TRBJ1-1, with 8 bases aligning to TRBD1. The CDR3 runs to 15 residues. J was trimmed by 1 base and V by 3 bases; bases with no gene match: 4. CDR1 is LGHDT and CDR2 is YNNKEL in the germline V gene (reference sequence). In DNA form, the CDR3 reads TGTGCCAGCAGCCAGAGACAGGGGAGGAACACTGAAGCTTTCTTT. Its protein is CASSQRQGRNTEAFF.

This clonotype was found many times. This chain connects TRBV4-1 to TRBJ2-2, with D possibly matching TRBD1 (5 bases). The CDR3 spans 14 residues. The germline V gene encodes CDR1 MGHRA and CDR2 YSYEKL. V shed 4 bases and J shed 4 bases, with 10 bases lying between them. CDR3 DNA: TGCGCCAGCAGCCCCCCAAGGGGCACCGGGGAGCTGTTTTTT. Protein product: CASSPPRGTGELFF.

This clonotype was seen ten or more times. V and J are TRBV29-1 and TRBJ1-1; perhaps TRBD1 as D (6 bases). CDR3 length equals 14 residues. The V and J ends lost 3 bases and 6 bases respectively, with 17 bases between them. The V gene's germline CDR1 is SQVTM and CDR2 ANQGSEA. CDR3 amino acids: CSVDKRGVLAEAFF. In DNA, the CDR3 is TGCAGCGTTGATAAAAGGGGGGTTTTGGCTGAAGCTTTCTTT.

The gene calls are TRBV3-1 and TRBJ1-1, with D tentatively TRBD1 (6 bases). Trimming removed 4 bases from V and 5 bases from J, with 11 bases in between. CDR3 size: 13 residues. Germline CDR1 reads LGHDT; CDR2 reads YNNKEL (reference sequence). The CDR3 nucleotides read TGTGCCAGCAGCCCCAGGGGATATACTGAAGCTTTCTTT. This codes for CASSPRGYTEAFF.

The V and J genes are TRBV6-1 and TRBJ2-5; D may match TRBD1 or TRBD2 (5 bases each). V was trimmed by 8 bases and J by 5 bases, leaving 15 bases between them. Germline CDR1 MNHNS, CDR2 SASEGT. CDR3 length equals 13 residues. CDR3 coding DNA: TGTGCCAGCCAAAGGAGAGGGGAGGAGACCCAGTACTTC. Translating gives CASQRRGEETQYF.

The V call is TRBV18, the J call TRBJ1-1; tentative D call: TRBD1 (5 bases). This CDR3 is built from 14 residues. Germline assignment: CDR1 KGHSH and CDR2 LQKENI. Trimming took off 6 bases at V and 5 bases at J, with 16 bases between the two ends. The CDR3 bases are TGTGCCAGCTCTCAGGGCAGCTCAGGGACTGAAGCTTTCTTT. Amino acids: CASSQGSSGTEAFF. Drawing the rest from reference TRBV18 and TRBJ1-1, the complete variable domain is NAGVMQNPRHLVRRRGQEARLRCSPMKGHSHVYWYRQLPEEGLKFMVYLQKENIIDESGMPKERFSAEFPKEGPSILRIQQVVRGDSAAYFCASSQGSSGTEAFFGQGTRLTVV.

The V and J genes are TRBV15 and TRBJ2-1; 10 bases fit TRBD2. Germline V gene sequence: CDR1 LNHNV, CDR2 YYDKDF (reference sequence). CDR3 length: 16 residues. After removal of 5 bases from V and 8 bases from J, the junction contained 12 bases not matched to a gene. The DNA of the CDR3 is TGTGCCACCAGCCCAGGGCCTAGCGGGAGAGGGTATGAGCAGTTCTTC. The encoded protein is CATSPGPSGRGYEQFF.